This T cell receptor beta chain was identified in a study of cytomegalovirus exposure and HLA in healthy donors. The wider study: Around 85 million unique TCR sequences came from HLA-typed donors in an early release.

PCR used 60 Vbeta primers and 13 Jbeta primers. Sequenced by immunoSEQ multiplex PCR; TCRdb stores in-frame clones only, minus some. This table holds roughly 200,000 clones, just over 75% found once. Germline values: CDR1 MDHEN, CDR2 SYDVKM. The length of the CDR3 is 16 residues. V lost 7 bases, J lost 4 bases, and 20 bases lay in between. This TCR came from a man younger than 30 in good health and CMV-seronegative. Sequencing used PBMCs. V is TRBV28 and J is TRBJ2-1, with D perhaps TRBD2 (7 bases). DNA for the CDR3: TGTGCCAGCACCTCTGCGGGGGCTGCCGTATACAATGAGCAGTTCTTC. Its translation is CASTSAGAAVYNEQFF. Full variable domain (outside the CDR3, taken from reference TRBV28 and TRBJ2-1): DVKVTQSSRYLVKRTGEKVFLECVQDMDHENMFWYRQDPGLGLRLIYFSYDVKMKEKGDIPEGYSVSREKKERFSLILESASTNQTSMYLCASTSAGAAVYNEQFFGPGTRLTVL.